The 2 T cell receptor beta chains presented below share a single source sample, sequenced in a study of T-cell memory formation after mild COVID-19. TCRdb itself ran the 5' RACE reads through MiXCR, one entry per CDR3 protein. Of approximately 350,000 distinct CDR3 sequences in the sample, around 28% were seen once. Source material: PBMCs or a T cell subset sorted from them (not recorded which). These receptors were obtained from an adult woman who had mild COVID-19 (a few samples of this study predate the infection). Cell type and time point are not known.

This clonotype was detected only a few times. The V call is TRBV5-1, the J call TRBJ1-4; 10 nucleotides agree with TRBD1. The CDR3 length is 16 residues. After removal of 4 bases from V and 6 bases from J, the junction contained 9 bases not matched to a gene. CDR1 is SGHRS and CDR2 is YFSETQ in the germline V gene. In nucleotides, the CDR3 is TGCGCCAGCAGCATCGGGACAGGGGCGTCCTATGAAAAACTGTTTTTT. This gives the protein CASSIGTGASYEKLFF.

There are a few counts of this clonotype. The CDR3 bases are TGTGCCTGGAGTGGAGAACGGATCTCCGGAAGCAAGAAGCAGTACTTC. Protein product: CAWSGERISGSKKQYF. The chain couples TRBV30 to TRBJ2-7; no clear D gene. The CDR3 extends over 16 amino acids. In germline, CDR1 is GTSNPN, CDR2 SVGIG (reference sequence). V lost 1 base and J 8 bases, leaving 24 bases between the germline ends.